This T cell receptor (beta chain) was captured in a study of human T cells and chemical hapten exposure. Study overall: Patients were given diphenylcyclopropenone on the scalp weekly across the approximately 22-week study.

Time point indicated: pre-sensitization, week 0. Indicated treatment: therapeutic diphenylcyclopropenone sensitization with weekly scalp DPC. Participating donors were patients with alopecia, aged 18 to 70 years, considered appropriate candidates for DPC. TCRdb redid the calling of the RACE reads with MiXCR, one entry per CDR3 protein. The table shows roughly 380,000 distinct CDR3 sequences, with roughly 5.3% occurring only once. Trimming removed 4 bases at V and 4 bases at J, with 8 bases between. The CDR3 extends over 13 amino acids. Germline-derived CDR1 and CDR2 are SGHAT and FQNNGV. The source is a woman aged 50 to 65 with alopecia areata. Some clones in this sample may be carry-over from other donors' samples. This material consisted of whole blood, taken in connection with sensitization to the hapten diphenylcyclopropenone (DPC). The chain recombines TRBV11-2 with TRBJ2-1; D is unresolved. CDR3 nucleotide sequence: TGTGCCAGCAGCTCGTTACGGTACAATGAGCAGTTCTTC. This codes for CASSSLRYNEQFF.